There are many counts of the clone carrying this TCR beta chain. This CDR3 has 11 amino acids. Germline assignment: CDR1 SQVTM and CDR2 ANQGSEA. Trimming pared 8 bases from V and 8 bases from J, leaving 13 bases between. This sample stems from a study of T-cell reconstitution after alpha-beta-depleted transplantation in children. This sample's TCRbeta library carried unique molecular identifier barcodes. Using its own MiXCR run on the PCR reads, TCRdb lists one record per CDR3 protein. The repertoire holds fewer than 550,000 distinct CDR3 sequences, with approximately 11% as singletons. The TCR comes from a human donor who donated a stem cell graft to a child with acute myeloid leukemia. The genes are TRBV29-1 and TRBJ2-1, with D hard to call. The sample consisted of PBMCs from the stem cell graft donor, taken from the stem cell graft. DNA of the CDR3: TGCAGCCCTGAGTTCGCCGATGAGCAGTTCTTC. This translates into CSPEFADEQFF.